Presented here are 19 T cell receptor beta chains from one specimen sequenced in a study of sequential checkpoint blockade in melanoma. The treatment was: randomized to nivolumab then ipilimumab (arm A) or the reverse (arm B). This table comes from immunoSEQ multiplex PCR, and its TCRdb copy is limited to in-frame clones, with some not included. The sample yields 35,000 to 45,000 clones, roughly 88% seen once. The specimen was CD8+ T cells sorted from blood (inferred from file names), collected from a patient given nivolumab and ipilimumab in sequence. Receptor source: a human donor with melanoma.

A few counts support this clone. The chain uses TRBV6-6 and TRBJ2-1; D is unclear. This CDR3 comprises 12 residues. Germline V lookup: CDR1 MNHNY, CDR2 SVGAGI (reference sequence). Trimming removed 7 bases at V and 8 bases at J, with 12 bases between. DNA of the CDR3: TGTGCCAGCACCACTCGTGCGGATGAGCAGTTCTTC. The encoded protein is CASTTRADEQFF.

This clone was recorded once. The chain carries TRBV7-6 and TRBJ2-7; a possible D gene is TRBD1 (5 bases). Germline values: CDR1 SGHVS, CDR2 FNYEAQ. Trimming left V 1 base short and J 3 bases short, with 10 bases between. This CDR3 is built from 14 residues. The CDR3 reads CASSLGQGIYEQYV. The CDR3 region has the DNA TGTGCCAGCAGCTTAGGCCAGGGAATCTACGAGCAGTACGTC.

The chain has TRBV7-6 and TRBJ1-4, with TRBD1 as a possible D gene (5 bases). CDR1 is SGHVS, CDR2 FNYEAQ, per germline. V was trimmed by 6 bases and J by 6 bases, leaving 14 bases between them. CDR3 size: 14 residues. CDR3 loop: CASSLRGIDEKLFF. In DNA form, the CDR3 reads TGTGCCAGCAGTCTAAGGGGTATCGATGAAAAACTGTTTTTT. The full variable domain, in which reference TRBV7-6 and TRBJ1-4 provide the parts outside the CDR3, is GAGVSQSPRYKVTKRGQDVALRCDPISGHVSLYWYRQALGQGPEFLTYFNYEAQQDKSGLPNDRFSAERPEGSISTLTIQRTEQRDSAMYRCASSLRGIDEKLFFGSGTQLSVL.

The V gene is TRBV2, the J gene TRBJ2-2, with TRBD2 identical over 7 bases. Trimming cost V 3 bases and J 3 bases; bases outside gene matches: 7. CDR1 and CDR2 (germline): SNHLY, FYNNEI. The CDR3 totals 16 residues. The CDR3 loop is CASSDWRERYTGELFF. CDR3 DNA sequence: TGTGCCAGCAGTGATTGGCGGGAGAGGTACACCGGGGAGCTGTTTTTT.

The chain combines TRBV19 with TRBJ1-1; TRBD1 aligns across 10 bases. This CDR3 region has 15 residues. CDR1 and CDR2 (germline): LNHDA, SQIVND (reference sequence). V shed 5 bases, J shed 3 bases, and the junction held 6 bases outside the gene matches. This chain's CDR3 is CASSWPGTGDTEAFF. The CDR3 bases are TGTGCCAGTAGTTGGCCCGGGACAGGGGACACTGAAGCTTTCTTT.

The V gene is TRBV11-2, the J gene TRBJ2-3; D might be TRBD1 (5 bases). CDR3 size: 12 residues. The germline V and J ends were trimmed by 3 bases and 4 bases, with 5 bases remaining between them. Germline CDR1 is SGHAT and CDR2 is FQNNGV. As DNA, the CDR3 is TGTGCCAGCAGCTTGACAGCAGATACGCAGTATTTT. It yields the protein CASSLTADTQYF. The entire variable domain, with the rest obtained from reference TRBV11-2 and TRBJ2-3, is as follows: EAGVAQSPRYKIIEKRQSVAFWCNPISGHATLYWYQQILGQGPKLLIQFQNNGVVDDSQLPKDRFSAERLKGVDSTLKIQPAKLEDSAVYLCASSLTADTQYFGPGTRLTVL.

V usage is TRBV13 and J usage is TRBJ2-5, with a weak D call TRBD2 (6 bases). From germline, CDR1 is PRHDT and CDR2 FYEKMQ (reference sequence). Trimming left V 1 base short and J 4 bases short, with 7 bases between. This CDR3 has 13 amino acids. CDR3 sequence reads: CASSLVRGETQYF. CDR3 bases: TGTGCCAGCAGCTTAGTGCGGGGAGAGACCCAGTACTTC. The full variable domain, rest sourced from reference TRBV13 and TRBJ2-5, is AAGVIQSPRHLIKEKRETATLKCYPIPRHDTVYWYQQGPGQDPQFLISFYEKMQSDKGSIPDRFSAQQFSDYHSELNMSSLELGDSALYFCASSLVRGETQYFGPGTRLLVL.

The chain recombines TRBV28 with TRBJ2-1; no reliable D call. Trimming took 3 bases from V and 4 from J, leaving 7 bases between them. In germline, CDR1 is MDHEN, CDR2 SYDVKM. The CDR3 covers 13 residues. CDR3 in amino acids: CASSFGTYNEQFF. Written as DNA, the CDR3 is TGTGCCAGCAGTTTTGGTACTTACAATGAGCAGTTCTTC.

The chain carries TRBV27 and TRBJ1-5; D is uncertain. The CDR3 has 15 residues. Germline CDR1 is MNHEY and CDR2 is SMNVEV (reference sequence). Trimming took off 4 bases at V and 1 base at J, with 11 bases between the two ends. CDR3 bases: TGTGCCAGCAGTTACTCCCGAGGGAGCAATCAGCCCCAGCATTTT. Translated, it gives CASSYSRGSNQPQHF.

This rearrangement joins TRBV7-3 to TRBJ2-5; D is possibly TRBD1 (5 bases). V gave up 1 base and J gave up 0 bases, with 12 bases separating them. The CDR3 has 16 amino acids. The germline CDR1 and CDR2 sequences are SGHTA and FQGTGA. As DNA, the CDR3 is TGTGCCAGCAGCTTAATCGTCCAGGGTTACCAAGAGACCCAGTACTTC. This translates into CASSLIVQGYQETQYF.

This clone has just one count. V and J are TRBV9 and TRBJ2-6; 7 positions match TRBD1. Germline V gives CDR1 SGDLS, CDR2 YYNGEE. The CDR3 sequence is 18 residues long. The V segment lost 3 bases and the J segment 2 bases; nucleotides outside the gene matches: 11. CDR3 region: CASSDVTGPFPGANVLTF. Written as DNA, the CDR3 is TGTGCCAGCAGCGACGTGACAGGGCCCTTCCCTGGGGCCAACGTCCTGACTTTC.

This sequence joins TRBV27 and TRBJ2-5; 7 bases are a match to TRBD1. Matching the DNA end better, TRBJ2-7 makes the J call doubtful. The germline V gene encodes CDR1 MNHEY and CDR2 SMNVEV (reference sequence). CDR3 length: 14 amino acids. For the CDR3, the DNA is TGTGCCAGCAGATCCCGGGACAGAGCAGACGAGCAGTACTTC. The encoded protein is CASRSRDRADEQYF.

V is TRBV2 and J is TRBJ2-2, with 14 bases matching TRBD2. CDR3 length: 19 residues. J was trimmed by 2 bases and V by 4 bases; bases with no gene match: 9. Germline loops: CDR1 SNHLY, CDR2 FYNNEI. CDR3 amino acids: CASSGFPTSGGVNTGELFF. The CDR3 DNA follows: TGTGCCAGCAGTGGTTTTCCGACTAGCGGGGGGGTAAACACCGGGGAGCTGTTTTTT.

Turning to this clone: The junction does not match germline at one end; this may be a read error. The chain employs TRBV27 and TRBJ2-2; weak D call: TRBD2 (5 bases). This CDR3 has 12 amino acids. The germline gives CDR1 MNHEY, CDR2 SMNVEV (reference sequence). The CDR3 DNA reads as TGCTCTACGGGGTACAACACCGGGGAGCTGTTTTTT. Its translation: CSTGYNTGELFF.

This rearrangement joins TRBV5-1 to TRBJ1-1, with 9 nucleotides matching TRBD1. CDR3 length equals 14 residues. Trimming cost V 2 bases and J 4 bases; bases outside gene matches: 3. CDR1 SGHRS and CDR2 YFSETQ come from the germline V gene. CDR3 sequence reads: CASSFTTGGTEAFF. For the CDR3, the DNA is TGCGCCAGCAGCTTTACGACAGGGGGCACTGAAGCTTTCTTT.

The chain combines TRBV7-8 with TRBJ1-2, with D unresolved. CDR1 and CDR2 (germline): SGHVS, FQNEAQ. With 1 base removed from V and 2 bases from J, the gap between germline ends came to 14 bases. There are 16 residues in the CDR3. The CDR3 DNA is TGTGCCAGCAGCTTAGGGGCAGGCCTACTCAACTATGGCTACACCTTC. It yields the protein CASSLGAGLLNYGYTF.

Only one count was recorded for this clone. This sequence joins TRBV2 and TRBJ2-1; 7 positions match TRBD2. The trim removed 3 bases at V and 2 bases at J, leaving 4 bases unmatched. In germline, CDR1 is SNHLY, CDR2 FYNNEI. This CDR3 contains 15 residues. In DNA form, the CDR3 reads TGTGCCAGCAGTGATGGGGGGGGGACCTACAATGAGCAGTTCTTC. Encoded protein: CASSDGGGTYNEQFF.

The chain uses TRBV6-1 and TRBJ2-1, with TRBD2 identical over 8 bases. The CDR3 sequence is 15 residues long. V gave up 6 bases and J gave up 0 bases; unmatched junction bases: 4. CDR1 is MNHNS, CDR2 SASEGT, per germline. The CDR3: CASSILAGSYNEQFF. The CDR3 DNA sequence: TGTGCCAGCAGCATTCTAGCGGGCTCCTACAATGAGCAGTTCTTC.

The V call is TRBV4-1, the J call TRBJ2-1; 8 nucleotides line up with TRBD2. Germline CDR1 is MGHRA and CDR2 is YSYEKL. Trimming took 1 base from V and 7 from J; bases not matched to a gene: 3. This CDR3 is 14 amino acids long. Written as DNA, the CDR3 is TGCGCCAGCAGCCAAGTGCTAGCGGGTAATGAGCAGTTCTTC. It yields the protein CASSQVLAGNEQFF.